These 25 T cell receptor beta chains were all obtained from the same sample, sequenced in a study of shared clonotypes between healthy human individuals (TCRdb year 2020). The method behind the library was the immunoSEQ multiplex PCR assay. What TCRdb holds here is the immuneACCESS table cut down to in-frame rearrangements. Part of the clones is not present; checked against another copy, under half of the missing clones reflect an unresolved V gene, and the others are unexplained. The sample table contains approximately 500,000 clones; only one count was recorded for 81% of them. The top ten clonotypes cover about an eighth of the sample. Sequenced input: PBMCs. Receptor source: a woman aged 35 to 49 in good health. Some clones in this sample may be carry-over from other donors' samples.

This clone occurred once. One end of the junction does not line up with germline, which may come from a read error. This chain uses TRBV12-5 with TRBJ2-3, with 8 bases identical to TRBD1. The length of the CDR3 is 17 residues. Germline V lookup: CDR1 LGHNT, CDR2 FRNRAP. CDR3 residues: CASAHRGAEVRTDTQYF. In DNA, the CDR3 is TGTGCCAGTGCTCACAGGGGGGCTGAAGTACGCACAGATACGCAGTATTTT.

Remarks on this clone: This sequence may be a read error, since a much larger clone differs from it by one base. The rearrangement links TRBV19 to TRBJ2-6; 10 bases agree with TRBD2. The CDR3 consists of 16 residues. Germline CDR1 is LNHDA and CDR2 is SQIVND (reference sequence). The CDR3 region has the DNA TGTGCCAGTAGTCCTAGCGGGAGATTTGGGGCCAACGCCCTGACTTTC. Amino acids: CASSPSGRFGANALTF.

CDR3 DNA sequence: TGTGCCAGCACTAGAGACCCCGGAGTAACCGGGGAGCTGTTTTTT. This sequence encodes CASTRDPGVTGELFF. The rearrangement uses TRBV6-4 and TRBJ2-2; D is ambiguous. This CDR3 has 15 residues. The V and J ends lost 7 bases and 5 bases respectively, with 17 bases between them. Germline V gene lookup returns CDR1 MRHNA and CDR2 SNTAGT.

CDR3 bases: TGTGCCATCAGCGAAGCGACCGACTACGAGCAGTACTTC. Its protein is CAISEATDYEQYF. The chain recombines TRBV10-3 with TRBJ2-7, with D unclear. From germline, CDR1 is ENHRY and CDR2 SYGVKD. Trimming pared 6 bases from V and 3 bases from J, leaving 12 bases between. The CDR3 extends over 13 amino acids.

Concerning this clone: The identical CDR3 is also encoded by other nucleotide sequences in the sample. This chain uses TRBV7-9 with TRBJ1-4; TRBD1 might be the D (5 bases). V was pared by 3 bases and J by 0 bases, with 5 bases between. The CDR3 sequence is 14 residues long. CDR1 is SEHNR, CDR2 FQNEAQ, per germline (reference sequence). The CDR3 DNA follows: TGTGCCAGCAGCTTGGACACAACTAATGAAAAACTGTTTTTT. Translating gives CASSLDTTNEKLFF.

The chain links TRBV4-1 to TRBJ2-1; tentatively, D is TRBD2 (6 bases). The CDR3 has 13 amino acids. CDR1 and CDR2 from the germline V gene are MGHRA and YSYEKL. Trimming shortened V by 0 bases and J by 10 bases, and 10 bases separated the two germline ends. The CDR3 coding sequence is TGCGCCAGCAGCCAAGATTTGGGACTCGAGCAGTTCTTC. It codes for CASSQDLGLEQFF.

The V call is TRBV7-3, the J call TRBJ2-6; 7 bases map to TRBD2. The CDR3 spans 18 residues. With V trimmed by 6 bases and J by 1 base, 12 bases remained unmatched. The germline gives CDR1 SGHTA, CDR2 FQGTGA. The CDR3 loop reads CASRKRGSMESGANVLTF. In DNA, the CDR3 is TGTGCCAGCAGAAAACGCGGGAGTATGGAGTCTGGGGCCAACGTCCTGACTTTC.

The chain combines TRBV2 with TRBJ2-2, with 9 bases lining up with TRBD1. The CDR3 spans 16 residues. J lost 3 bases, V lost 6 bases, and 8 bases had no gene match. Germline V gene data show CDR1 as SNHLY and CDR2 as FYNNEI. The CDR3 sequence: CASRGSGTGHTGELFF. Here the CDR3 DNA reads TGTGCCAGCAGGGGGTCCGGGACAGGGCACACCGGGGAGCTGTTTTTT. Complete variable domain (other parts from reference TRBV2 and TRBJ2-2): EPEVTQTPSHQVTQMGQEVILRCVPISNHLYFYWYRQILGQKVEFLVSFYNNEISEKSEIFDDQFSVERPDGSNFTLKIRSTKLEDSAMYFCASRGSGTGHTGELFFGEGSRLTVL.

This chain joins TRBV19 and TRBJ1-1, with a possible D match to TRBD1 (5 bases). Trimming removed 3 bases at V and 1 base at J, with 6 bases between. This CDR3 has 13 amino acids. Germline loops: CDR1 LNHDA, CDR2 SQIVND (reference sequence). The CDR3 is CASSIDRNTEAFF. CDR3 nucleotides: TGTGCCAGTAGTATCGACAGGAACACTGAAGCTTTCTTT.

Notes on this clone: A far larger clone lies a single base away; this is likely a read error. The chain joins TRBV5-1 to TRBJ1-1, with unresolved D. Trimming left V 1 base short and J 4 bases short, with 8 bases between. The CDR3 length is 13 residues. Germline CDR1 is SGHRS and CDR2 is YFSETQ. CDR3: CASSLRCGTEAFF. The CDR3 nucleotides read TGCGCCAGCAGCTTGAGGTGCGGCACTGAAGCTTTCTTT.

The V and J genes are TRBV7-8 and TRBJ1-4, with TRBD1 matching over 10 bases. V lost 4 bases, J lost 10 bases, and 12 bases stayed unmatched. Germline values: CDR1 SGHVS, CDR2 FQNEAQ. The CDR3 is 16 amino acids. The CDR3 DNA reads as TGTGCCAGCAGCTCCAACCCCAGGACAGGGGGAGGAAAACTGTTTTTT. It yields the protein CASSSNPRTGGGKLFF.

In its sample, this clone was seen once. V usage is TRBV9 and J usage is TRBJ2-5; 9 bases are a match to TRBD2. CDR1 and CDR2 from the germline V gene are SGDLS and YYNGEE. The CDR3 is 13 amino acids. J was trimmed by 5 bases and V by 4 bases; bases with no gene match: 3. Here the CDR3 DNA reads TGTGCCAGCAGCTTCAGCGGGAGGGAGACCCAGTACTTC. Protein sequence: CASSFSGRETQYF.

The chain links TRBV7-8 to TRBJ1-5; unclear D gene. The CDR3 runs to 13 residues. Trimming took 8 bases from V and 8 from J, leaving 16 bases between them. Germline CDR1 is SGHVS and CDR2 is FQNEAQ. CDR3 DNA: TGTGCCAGCTCCCCCGGGCCGATGGAGCCCCAGCATTTT. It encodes CASSPGPMEPQHF. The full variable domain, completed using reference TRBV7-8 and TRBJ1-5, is GAGVSQSPRYKVAKRGQDVALRCDPISGHVSLFWYQQALGQGPEFLTYFQNEAQLDKSGLPSDRFFAERPEGSVSTLKIQRTQQEDSAVYLCASSPGPMEPQHFGDGTRLSIL.

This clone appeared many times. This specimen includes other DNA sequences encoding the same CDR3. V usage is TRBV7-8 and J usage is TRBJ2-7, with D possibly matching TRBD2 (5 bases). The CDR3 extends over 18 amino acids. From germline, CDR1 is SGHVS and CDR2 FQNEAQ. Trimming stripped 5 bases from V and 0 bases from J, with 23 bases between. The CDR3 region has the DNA TGTGCCAGCAGCAGAAGCGGAGGAAGAAGTTGGGACTCCTACGAGCAGTACTTC. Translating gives CASSRSGGRSWDSYEQYF.

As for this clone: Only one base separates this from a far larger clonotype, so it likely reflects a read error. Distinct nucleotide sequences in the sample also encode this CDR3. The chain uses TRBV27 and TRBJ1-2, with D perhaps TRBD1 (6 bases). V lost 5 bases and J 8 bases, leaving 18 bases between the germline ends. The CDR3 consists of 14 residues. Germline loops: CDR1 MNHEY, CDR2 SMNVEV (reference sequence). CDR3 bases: TGTGCCAGCAGTCCCGGACAGCTCCCATCCGGCTACACCTTC. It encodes CASSPGQLPSGYTF.

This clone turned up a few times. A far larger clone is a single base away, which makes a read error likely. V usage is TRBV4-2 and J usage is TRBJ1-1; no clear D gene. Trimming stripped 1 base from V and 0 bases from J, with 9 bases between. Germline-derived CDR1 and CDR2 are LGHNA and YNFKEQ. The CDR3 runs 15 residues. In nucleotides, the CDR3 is TGTGCCAGCAGCCAAGGGTACAGCTTGAACACTGAAGCTTTCTTT. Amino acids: CASSQGYSLNTEAFF.

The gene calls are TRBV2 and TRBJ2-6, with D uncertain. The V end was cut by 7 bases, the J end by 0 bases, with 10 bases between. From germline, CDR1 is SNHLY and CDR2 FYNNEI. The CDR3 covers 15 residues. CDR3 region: CASTYSLSGANVLTF. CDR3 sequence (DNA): TGTGCCAGCACTTACAGCCTCTCTGGGGCCAACGTCCTGACTTTC.

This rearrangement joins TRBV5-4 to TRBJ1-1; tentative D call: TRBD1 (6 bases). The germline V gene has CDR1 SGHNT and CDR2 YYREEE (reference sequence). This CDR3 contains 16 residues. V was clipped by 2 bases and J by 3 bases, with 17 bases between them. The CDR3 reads CASSLGGLRRDTEAFF. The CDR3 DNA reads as TGTGCCAGCAGCTTAGGGGGACTAAGAAGGGACACTGAAGCTTTCTTT.

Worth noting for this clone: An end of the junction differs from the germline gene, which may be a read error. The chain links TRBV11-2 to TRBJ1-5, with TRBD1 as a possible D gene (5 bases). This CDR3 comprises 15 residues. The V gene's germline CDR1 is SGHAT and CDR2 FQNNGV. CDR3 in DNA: TGTGCCAGCAGTTTAGGGGAAGGGGTCAATCAGCCCCAGCATTTT. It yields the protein CASSLGEGVNQPQHF.

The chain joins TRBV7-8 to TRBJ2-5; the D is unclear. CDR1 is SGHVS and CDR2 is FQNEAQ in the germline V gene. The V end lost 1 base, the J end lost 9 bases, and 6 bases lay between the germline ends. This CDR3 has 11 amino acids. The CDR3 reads CASSLGPPQYF. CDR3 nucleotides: TGTGCCAGCAGCTTAGGGCCTCCCCAGTACTTC.

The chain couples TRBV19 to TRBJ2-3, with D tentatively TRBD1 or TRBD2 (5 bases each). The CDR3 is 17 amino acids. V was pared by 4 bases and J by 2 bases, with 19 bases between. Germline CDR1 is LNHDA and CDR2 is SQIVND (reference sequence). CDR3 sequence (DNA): TGTGCCAGTAGTACCGCGTTGTGGGGACGTATCACAGATACGCAGTATTTT. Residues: CASSTALWGRITDTQYF.

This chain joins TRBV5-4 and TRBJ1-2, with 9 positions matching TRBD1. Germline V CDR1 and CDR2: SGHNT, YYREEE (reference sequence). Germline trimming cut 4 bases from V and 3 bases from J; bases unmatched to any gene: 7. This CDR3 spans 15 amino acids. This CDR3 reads CASSQYRGRDYGYTF. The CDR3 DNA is TGTGCCAGCAGCCAATACAGGGGGCGCGACTATGGCTACACCTTC.

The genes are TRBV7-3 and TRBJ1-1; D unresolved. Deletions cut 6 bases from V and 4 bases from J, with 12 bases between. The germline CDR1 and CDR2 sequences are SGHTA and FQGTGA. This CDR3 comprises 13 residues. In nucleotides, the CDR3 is TGTGCCAGCAGTTCCCGGTTAGGCACTGAAGCTTTCTTT. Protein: CASSSRLGTEAFF.

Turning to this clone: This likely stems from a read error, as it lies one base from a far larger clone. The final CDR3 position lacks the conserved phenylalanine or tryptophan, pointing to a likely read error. DNA for the CDR3: TGTGCCAGCTCCCGCCCGGGACAGCGAAAGCACGGCTATGGCTACACCTTA. Its protein product is CASSRPGQRKHGYGYTL. The J gene is TRBJ1-2, the V gene TRBV19; 7 nucleotides line up with TRBD1. The CDR3 runs to 17 residues. The V segment lost 9 bases and the J segment 4 bases; nucleotides outside the gene matches: 20. CDR1 is LNHDA and CDR2 is SQIVND in the germline V gene (reference sequence).

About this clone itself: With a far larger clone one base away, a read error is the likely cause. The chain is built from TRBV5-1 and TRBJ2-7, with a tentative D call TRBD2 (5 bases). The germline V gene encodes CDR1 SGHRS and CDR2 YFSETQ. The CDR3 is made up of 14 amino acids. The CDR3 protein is CASSFGVQSYEQDF. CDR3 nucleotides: TGCGCCAGCAGCTTCGGGGTACAGTCCTACGAGCAGGACTTC.